The sequence of this T cell receptor beta chain was determined in a study of blood T cell repertoires in COVID-19. The CDR3 covers 14 residues. Germline CDR1 SGHVS, CDR2 FQNEAQ. The germline V and J ends were trimmed by 2 bases and 0 bases, with 8 bases remaining between them. The repertoire was sequenced with immunoSEQ multiplex PCR; TCRdb's copy has only in-frame clones and lacks some. The sample carries approximately 200,000 clones, 81% recorded once. This clone was seen only a few times. This chain connects TRBV7-8 to TRBJ2-7; D gene unclear. The source is an elderly woman with COVID-19, enrolled during active disease. The sequenced material came from peripheral blood. CDR3 protein: CASSLSHGSYEQYF. The DNA for the CDR3 is TGTGCCAGCAGCTTATCCCACGGCTCCTACGAGCAGTACTTC.